These T cell receptor beta chains were read from a single sample in a study of blood T cell repertoires in COVID-19. TCRdb's copy holds only in-frame clones and misses some; the assay was immunoSEQ multiplex PCR. Found here are hundreds of thousands of clones, 80% to 90% of them singletons; the top ten hold less than 1.2%. Sequencing was done on a sample of PBMCs or T cells enriched from blood (not recorded which). The receptors stem from a young man who had recovered from COVID-19. Each CDR3 is given with its conserved first and last residue. Fields, in order: J gene, D gene, clone size, V gene, CDR3 protein, CDR3 DNA. D genes are given only for firm matches. Some rows mark clone size as missing; the rest say once, few, many or name a class of expanded clone.

J gene: TRBJ1-2
D gene: -
clone size: once
V gene: TRBV5-1
CDR3 protein: CASSLTFYGQNANYGYTF
CDR3 DNA: TGCGCCAGCAGCCTGACCTTTTATGGACAGAACGCTAACTATGGCTACACCTTC

J gene: TRBJ1-3
D gene: -
clone size: -
V gene: TRBV29-1
CDR3 protein: CSASGQTTSGNTIYF
CDR3 DNA: TGCAGCGCCTCGGGACAAACAACCTCTGGAAACACCATATATTTT

J gene: TRBJ2-7
D gene: TRBD2
clone size: -
V gene: TRBV4-3
CDR3 protein: CASSQDPGLAGVNEQYF
CDR3 DNA: TGCGCCAGCAGCCAAGACCCGGGGCTAGCGGGAGTAAACGAGCAGTACTTC

J gene: TRBJ2-1
D gene: -
clone size: -
V gene: TRBV27
CDR3 protein: CASSLSTSPNEQFF
CDR3 DNA: TGTGCCAGCAGTTTATCCACTAGTCCAAATGAGCAGTTCTTC

J gene: TRBJ1-2
D gene: -
clone size: -
V gene: TRBV11-2
CDR3 protein: CASSLEARTVVGYTF
CDR3 DNA: TGTGCCAGCAGCTTAGAGGCTAGGACAGTGGTCGGCTACACCTTC

J gene: TRBJ1-2
D gene: TRBD1
clone size: -
V gene: TRBV11-1
CDR3 protein: CASTRDSYNYGYTF
CDR3 DNA: TGTGCCAGCACAAGGGACAGCTATAACTATGGCTACACCTTC

J gene: TRBJ1-2
D gene: -
clone size: -
V gene: TRBV19
CDR3 protein: CATTLQGNYGYTF
CDR3 DNA: TGTGCCACCACGTTACAGGGCAACTATGGCTACACCTTC

J gene: TRBJ1-5
D gene: -
clone size: -
V gene: TRBV6-5
CDR3 protein: CASSKTRGQPQHF
CDR3 DNA: TGTGCCAGCAGTAAGACCAGGGGTCAGCCCCAGCATTTT

J gene: TRBJ1-1
D gene: -
clone size: -
V gene: TRBV29-1
CDR3 protein: CSVEKGGLNTEAFF
CDR3 DNA: TGCAGCGTTGAAAAGGGAGGTCTGAACACTGAAGCTTTCTTT

J gene: TRBJ1-1
D gene: TRBD1
clone size: -
V gene: TRBV6-5
CDR3 protein: CASSQGVTEAFF
CDR3 DNA: TGTGCCAGCTCCCAGGGGGTCACTGAAGCTTTCTTT

J gene: TRBJ2-5
D gene: -
clone size: -
V gene: TRBV5-6
CDR3 protein: CASSSGWGETQYF
CDR3 DNA: TGTGCCAGCAGCTCAGGGTGGGGAGAGACCCAGTACTTC

J gene: TRBJ1-2
D gene: -
clone size: -
V gene: TRBV6-5
CDR3 protein: CASSDTTGQRRYTF
CDR3 DNA: TGTGCCAGCAGCGATACTACAGGGCAGAGGCGCTACACCTTC

J gene: TRBJ1-5
D gene: -
clone size: -
V gene: TRBV5-1
CDR3 protein: CASSLSGDQPQHF
CDR3 DNA: TGCGCCAGCAGCTTGTCCGGGGATCAGCCCCAGCATTTT

J gene: TRBJ2-1
D gene: -
clone size: -
V gene: TRBV13
CDR3 protein: CASSAGSNEQFF
CDR3 DNA: TGTGCCAGCAGCGCGGGAAGCAATGAGCAGTTCTTC

J gene: TRBJ1-1
D gene: -
clone size: -
V gene: TRBV4-2
CDR3 protein: CASSPNQGTSLEAFF
CDR3 DNA: TGTGCCAGCAGCCCAAACCAAGGGACATCCCTGGAAGCTTTCTTT

J gene: TRBJ1-1
D gene: -
clone size: -
V gene: TRBV30
CDR3 protein: CACIRQPNTEAFF
CDR3 DNA: TGTGCCTGCATAAGACAGCCGAACACTGAAGCTTTCTTT

J gene: TRBJ2-7
D gene: TRBD1
clone size: once
V gene: TRBV19
CDR3 protein: CASSIDWDRGYEQYF
CDR3 DNA: TGTGCCAGTAGTATAGATTGGGACAGGGGATACGAGCAGTACTTC

J gene: TRBJ1-2
D gene: -
clone size: -
V gene: TRBV12-3/TRBV12-4
CDR3 protein: CASSLDSFYGYTF
CDR3 DNA: TGTGCCAGCAGTTTAGACAGTTTCTATGGCTACACCTTC

J gene: TRBJ2-3
D gene: -
clone size: -
V gene: TRBV9
CDR3 protein: CASAKTRSTDTQYF
CDR3 DNA: TGTGCCAGCGCGAAAACTAGATCCACAGATACGCAGTATTTT

J gene: TRBJ2-3
D gene: TRBD2
clone size: -
V gene: TRBV2
CDR3 protein: CASRWTSGRPDTQYF
CDR3 DNA: TGTGCCAGCAGATGGACTAGCGGTCGCCCCGATACGCAGTATTTT

J gene: TRBJ2-3
D gene: TRBD2
clone size: -
V gene: TRBV3-1/TRBV3-2
CDR3 protein: CASSPRWAGVLDTQYF
CDR3 DNA: TGTGCCAGCAGCCCCCGGTGGGCGGGAGTTTTAGATACGCAGTATTTT

J gene: TRBJ2-3
D gene: -
clone size: -
V gene: TRBV15
CDR3 protein: CATSRDMDTQYF
CDR3 DNA: TGTGCCACCAGCAGAGATATGGATACGCAGTATTTT

J gene: TRBJ2-5
D gene: TRBD1
clone size: -
V gene: TRBV10-3
CDR3 protein: CAISESGDRQETQYF
CDR3 DNA: TGTGCCATCAGTGAGTCGGGGGACAGGCAAGAGACCCAGTACTTC

J gene: TRBJ1-2
D gene: -
clone size: -
V gene: TRBV7-9
CDR3 protein: CASSLRQGSDYGYTF
CDR3 DNA: TGTGCCAGCAGCTTACGGCAGGGGTCAGACTATGGCTACACCTTC

J gene: TRBJ1-1
D gene: TRBD1
clone size: -
V gene: TRBV7-9
CDR3 protein: CASSSRDRGAFF
CDR3 DNA: TGTGCCAGCAGCAGTAGGGACAGGGGAGCTTTCTTT

J gene: TRBJ2-1
D gene: TRBD2
clone size: -
V gene: TRBV10-3
CDR3 protein: CAISESLWTSGPTGNEQFF
CDR3 DNA: TGTGCCATCAGTGAGTCCCTATGGACTAGCGGCCCAACGGGGAATGAGCAGTTCTTC

J gene: TRBJ2-7
D gene: TRBD1
clone size: -
V gene: TRBV18
CDR3 protein: CASSRDRGRSEQYF
CDR3 DNA: TGTGCCAGCTCACGGGACAGGGGGCGAAGCGAGCAGTACTTC

J gene: TRBJ2-1
D gene: TRBD2
clone size: -
V gene: TRBV9
CDR3 protein: CASSIRPGGTYNEQFF
CDR3 DNA: TGTGCCAGCAGCATAAGACCCGGGGGGACCTACAATGAGCAGTTCTTC

J gene: TRBJ2-1
D gene: -
clone size: few
V gene: TRBV3-1/TRBV3-2
CDR3 protein: CASSQRLGYEQFF
CDR3 DNA: TGTGCCAGCAGCCAACGACTAGGGTATGAGCAGTTCTTC

J gene: TRBJ2-7
D gene: TRBD2
clone size: -
V gene: TRBV6-2/TRBV6-3
CDR3 protein: CASSYLAREDEQYF
CDR3 DNA: TGTGCCAGCAGTTACCTGGCGCGGGAGGACGAGCAGTACTTC

J gene: TRBJ1-2
D gene: TRBD1
clone size: -
V gene: TRBV28
CDR3 protein: CASRPGQSNYGYTF
CDR3 DNA: TGTGCCAGCAGGCCGGGACAGAGTAACTATGGCTACACCTTC

J gene: TRBJ2-3
D gene: TRBD1
clone size: -
V gene: TRBV4-2
CDR3 protein: CASSLPFTGADTQYF
CDR3 DNA: TGTGCCAGCAGTCTACCCTTTACAGGGGCAGATACGCAGTATTTT

J gene: TRBJ1-5
D gene: -
clone size: -
V gene: TRBV3-1/TRBV3-2
CDR3 protein: CASSPGGGGQPQHF
CDR3 DNA: TGTGCCAGCAGCCCGGGAGGGGGAGGTCAGCCCCAGCATTTT

J gene: TRBJ2-3
D gene: -
clone size: once
V gene: TRBV3-1/TRBV3-2
CDR3 protein: CASSQDERIQYF
CDR3 DNA: TGTGCCAGCAGCCAAGATGAGAGGATACAGTATTTT

J gene: TRBJ2-7
D gene: -
clone size: -
V gene: TRBV12-3/TRBV12-4
CDR3 protein: CASSSSYEQYF
CDR3 DNA: TGTGCCAGCAGTTCTTCCTACGAGCAGTACTTC

J gene: TRBJ2-7
D gene: -
clone size: -
V gene: TRBV7-9
CDR3 protein: CASSLVSRAGSGEQYF
CDR3 DNA: TGTGCCAGCAGCTTAGTGAGTCGGGCGGGGAGCGGGGAGCAGTACTTC

J gene: TRBJ2-3
D gene: TRBD2
clone size: -
V gene: TRBV5-1
CDR3 protein: CASSSLAGGSADTQYF
CDR3 DNA: TGCGCCAGCAGCTCCCTAGCGGGGGGGAGCGCAGATACGCAGTATTTT

J gene: TRBJ1-2
D gene: TRBD1
clone size: once
V gene: TRBV5-4
CDR3 protein: CASSYLDRAPGDGYTF
CDR3 DNA: TGTGCCAGCAGCTACCTCGACAGGGCCCCAGGGGATGGCTACACCTTC

J gene: TRBJ2-6
D gene: TRBD1
clone size: -
V gene: TRBV24-1
CDR3 protein: CATTGQGSSGANVLTF
CDR3 DNA: TGTGCCACCACGGGACAGGGGAGCTCTGGGGCCAACGTCCTGACTTTC

J gene: TRBJ2-7
D gene: -
clone size: -
V gene: TRBV21-1
CDR3 protein: CASSKIGTGPYEQYF
CDR3 DNA: TGTGCCAGCAGCAAAATTGGGACAGGTCCCTACGAGCAGTACTTC

J gene: TRBJ2-6
D gene: -
clone size: -
V gene: TRBV3-1/TRBV3-2
CDR3 protein: CASSPRSSLGANVLTF
CDR3 DNA: TGTGCCAGCAGCCCTCGGAGCTCTCTGGGGGCCAACGTCCTGACTTTC

J gene: TRBJ1-5
D gene: TRBD1
clone size: many
V gene: TRBV18
CDR3 protein: CASSPSLSRDRRFSNQPQHF
CDR3 DNA: TGTGCCAGCTCACCTTCCCTCAGCCGGGACAGAAGATTTAGCAATCAGCCCCAGCATTTT

J gene: TRBJ2-2
D gene: -
clone size: -
V gene: TRBV5-1
CDR3 protein: CASSPRPLSNTGELFF
CDR3 DNA: TGCGCCAGCAGCCCCCGACCACTATCGAACACCGGGGAGCTGTTTTTT

J gene: TRBJ1-3
D gene: -
clone size: -
V gene: TRBV12-3/TRBV12-4
CDR3 protein: CASSLGGAIYF
CDR3 DNA: TGTGCCAGCAGTTTAGGAGGAGCCATATATTTT

J gene: TRBJ2-7
D gene: -
clone size: -
V gene: TRBV18
CDR3 protein: CASSPLRGYDQDLIYEQYF
CDR3 DNA: TGTGCCAGCTCACCATTAAGGGGATACGACCAAGACCTGATCTATGAGCAGTACTTC

J gene: TRBJ2-6
D gene: -
clone size: -
V gene: TRBV30
CDR3 protein: CAWSRRSHVLTF
CDR3 DNA: TGTGCCTGGAGTCGCAGGTCCCACGTCCTGACTTTC

J gene: TRBJ2-7
D gene: TRBD1
clone size: -
V gene: TRBV28
CDR3 protein: CASSPDRAVQHLYF
CDR3 DNA: TGTGCCAGCAGCCCCGACAGGGCGGTCCAACACCTCTACTTC